The sequence of this T cell receptor (beta chain) was determined in a study of OX40 agonist ivuxolimab in advanced cancers. Looking at the study overall: A male proportion of about 86% was recorded, with mean age about 62 years and range about 23 to 90. Participants could have had prior anti-PD-1, anti-PD-L1 or anti-CTLA-4 therapy, and around 40% had some.

Some clones are missing from TCRdb's copy, which holds only in-frame ones; the method was immunoSEQ multiplex PCR. The data contain roughly 24,000 clones, 75% to 85% of them singletons. Deletions cut 4 bases from V and 9 bases from J, with 15 bases between. This CDR3 region has 12 residues. Germline V gives CDR1 SQVTM, CDR2 ANQGSEA. This clone came up once. The target antigen is unknown. Overall study findings and caveats: Mean expanded clone counts were higher in CD8+ than CD4+ T cells. At 0.1 to 3.0 mg/kg and by week 6, clonal expansion occurred in CD4+ and CD8+ blood T cells.

The clonotype originates from an adult with an advanced solid tumor such as melanoma, head and neck, liver or kidney cancer. Sequencing was performed on CD4+ or CD8+ T cells sorted from blood, taken in a trial of the OX40 agonist ivuxolimab. The chain combines TRBV29-1 with TRBJ1-1; tentative D call: TRBD1 (6 bases). CDR3: CSVGTPRGKAFF. The CDR3 DNA reads as TGCAGCGTTGGAACCCCGAGGGGGAAAGCTTTCTTT.